This T cell receptor beta chain was identified during a study of CD8 T cells in Susac syndrome. Points from the study as a whole: It was acknowledged in the study that the number of individuals who were included in its TCR sequencing and HLA analysis was relatively small.

CDR3 length: 17 residues. Germline lookup yields CDR1 LGHNT and CDR2 FRNRAP. V shed 2 bases and J shed 7 bases, with 20 bases lying between them. Of note for this clonotype: What it binds is not known.

RNA amounts of roughly 0.45 to 1 ug underwent reverse transcription with random hexamers. The CDR3 of TCR beta was amplified by immunoSEQ multiplex PCR across 54 Vbeta and 13 Jbeta. One entry per CDR3 protein, called by TCRdb with MiXCR from the immunoSEQ multiplex PCR reads. The repertoire has fewer than 250,000 distinct CDR3 sequences, 85% to 95% of them found once; the top ten carry roughly 0.096%. CD8+ and CD4+ T cells from blood underwent TCR beta sequencing, which was carried out in a high-throughput format. Negative isolation was used for CD8+ and CD4+ T cells and FACS enrichment for TEMRA cells.

The sample consisted of CD4+ T cells from PBMCs. The V gene is TRBV12-5, the J gene TRBJ2-2; D may correspond to TRBD1 or TRBD2 (6 bases each). This receptor was identified in a human donor in good health. In DNA form, the CDR3 reads TGTGCTAGTGGTTTGTTGGACCCTACAGGGACTCACGGGGAGCTGTTTTTT. As protein: CASGLLDPTGTHGELFF.